This section outlines one T cell receptor beta chain sequence together with its context. V shed 8 bases and J shed 4 bases, with 14 bases lying between them. Germline CDR1 and CDR2: SNHLY and FYNNEI. The CDR3 totals 13 residues. Sequencing was performed with immunoSEQ multiplex PCR; in TCRdb, only in-frame clones are kept and a portion is missing. The sample lists nearly 350,000 clones; about 88% were seen once. The data stem from a study of blood T cell repertoires in COVID-19. The sample comprised peripheral blood. The TCR comes from a woman in her 70s with COVID-19, enrolled during active disease. The V gene is TRBV2, the J gene TRBJ1-2; D call uncertain. CDR3 in DNA: TGTGCCAGCTGGCGGGCAGAATCCTATGGCTACACCTTC. Its protein product is CASWRAESYGYTF.